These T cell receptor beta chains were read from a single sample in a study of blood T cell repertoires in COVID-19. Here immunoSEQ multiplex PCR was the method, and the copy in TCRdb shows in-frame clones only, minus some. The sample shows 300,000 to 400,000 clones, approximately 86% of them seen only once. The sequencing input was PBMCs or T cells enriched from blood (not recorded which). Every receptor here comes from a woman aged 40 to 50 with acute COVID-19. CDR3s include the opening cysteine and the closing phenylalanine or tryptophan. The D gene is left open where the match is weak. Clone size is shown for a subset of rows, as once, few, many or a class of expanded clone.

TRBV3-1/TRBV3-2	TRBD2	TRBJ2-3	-	TGTGCCAGCAGCCAAGATATGGGACTAGGCACAGATACGCAGTATTTT	CASSQDMGLGTDTQYF
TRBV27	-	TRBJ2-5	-	TGTGCCAGCAGTTTAGAGGGACGGGAGTGGGAGACCCAGTACTTC	CASSLEGREWETQYF
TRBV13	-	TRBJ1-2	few	TGTGCCAGCACCATACAGAATTACAACTATGGCTACACCTTC	CASTIQNYNYGYTF
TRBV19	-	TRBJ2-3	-	TGTGCCAGTAGTATGAAGGGGTCGATGGTGGGCACAGATACGCAGTATTTT	CASSMKGSMVGTDTQYF
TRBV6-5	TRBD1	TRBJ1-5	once	TGTGCCAGCAGTACGGGACAGGGGGGAAATCAGCCCCAGCATTTT	CASSTGQGGNQPQHF
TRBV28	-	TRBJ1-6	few	TGTGCCAGCAAGGGGGGGCAGGGGAGGACCTATAATTCACCCCTCCACTTT	CASKGGQGRTYNSPLHF
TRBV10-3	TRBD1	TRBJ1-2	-	TGTGCCATCAGTGAGTCGGGGACAGGGGCTGGGTATGGCTACACCTTC	CAISESGTGAGYGYTF
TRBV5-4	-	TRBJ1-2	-	TGTGCCAGCAGCTTGGTCGGGGGTCCCTATGGCTACACCTTC	CASSLVGGPYGYTF
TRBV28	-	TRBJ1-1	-	TGTGCCAGCAGTCAGAGGACGAGGGTGAACACTGAAGCTTTCTTT	CASSQRTRVNTEAFF
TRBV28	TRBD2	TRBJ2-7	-	TGTGCCAGCAGTCTAAGACTAGCGGGAGATGGCGAGCAGTACTTC	CASSLRLAGDGEQYF
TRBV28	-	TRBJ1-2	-	TGTGCCAGCAGTTTTCAGGGGTGGGGAAACTATGGCTACACCTTC	CASSFQGWGNYGYTF
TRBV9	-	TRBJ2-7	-	TGTGCCAGCAGCGTAGTAGACAGGACCTACGAGCAGTACTTC	CASSVVDRTYEQYF
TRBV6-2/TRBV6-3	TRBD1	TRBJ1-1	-	TGTGCCAGCAGTTACTCGAAACCGAAGGACAGGGGGGGTGAAGCTTTCTTT	CASSYSKPKDRGGEAFF
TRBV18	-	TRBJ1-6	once	TGTGCCAGCTCACCGGGAAATCGGCAGGGTGATTCACCCCTCCACTTT	CASSPGNRQGDSPLHF
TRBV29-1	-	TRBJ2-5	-	TGCAGCGTTGCTGGGTGGGGACTGCAAGAGACCCAGTACTTC	CSVAGWGLQETQYF
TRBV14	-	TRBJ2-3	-	TGTGCCAGCAGCCAAGGCCGCGGGATCGGCACAGATACGCAGTATTTT	CASSQGRGIGTDTQYF
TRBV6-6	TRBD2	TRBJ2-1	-	TGTGCCAGCAGTCCTCGACTAGCGGGTGTTACCTACAATGAGCAGTTCTTC	CASSPRLAGVTYNEQFF
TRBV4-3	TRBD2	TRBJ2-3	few	TGCGCCAGCAGCCAAAATCACGGGGCGGGAGGGGGCACAGATACGCAGTATTTT	CASSQNHGAGGGTDTQYF
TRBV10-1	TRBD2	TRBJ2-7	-	TGCGCCAGCAGTGTAACTAGCGGGAACTACGAGCAGTACTTC	CASSVTSGNYEQYF
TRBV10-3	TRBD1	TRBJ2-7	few	TGTGCCATAGACCCCCTCGGGACAGGGAGCTACGAGCAGTACTTC	CAIDPLGTGSYEQYF
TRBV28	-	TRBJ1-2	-	TGTGCCAGCAGTTCCGGGGATGGCTACACCTTC	CASSSGDGYTF
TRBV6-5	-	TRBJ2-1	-	TGTGCCAGCAGTTATAAGAGACTCGGGAACAATGAGCAGTTCTTC	CASSYKRLGNNEQFF
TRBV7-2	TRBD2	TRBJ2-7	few	TGTGCCAGCAGTTCGTCCCTGAGGCCCACAGCGGGAGGGTCCTACGAGCAGTACTTC	CASSSSLRPTAGGSYEQYF
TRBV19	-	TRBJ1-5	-	TGTGCCAGTAGCCAACAGGGTCCACATCAGCCCCAGCATTTT	CASSQQGPHQPQHF
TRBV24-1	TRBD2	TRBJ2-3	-	TGTGCCACCAGTGATTTCCGACTAGCGGGAGGGGATACGCAGTATTTT	CATSDFRLAGGDTQYF
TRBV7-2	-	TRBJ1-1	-	TGTGCCAGCAGCTTATGGCAGGGGATGAACACTGAAGCTTTCTTT	CASSLWQGMNTEAFF
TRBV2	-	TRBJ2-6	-	TGTGCCAGCAGTGAATCAGGGAAATCTGGGGCCAACGTCCTGACTTTC	CASSESGKSGANVLTF
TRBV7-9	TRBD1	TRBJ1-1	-	TGTGCCAGCGCCCCCGGGACAGCAAGTACTGAAGCTTTCTTT	CASAPGTASTEAFF
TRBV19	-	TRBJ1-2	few	TGTGCCAGTAGTATCCCGGGACATCGGAACTATGGCTACACCTTC	CASSIPGHRNYGYTF
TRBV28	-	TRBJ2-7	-	TGTGCCAGCAGTTTAGAGGGACTCTACGAGCAGTACTTC	CASSLEGLYEQYF
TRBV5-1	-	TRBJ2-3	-	TGCGCCAGCAGCTTGGCTGAGGGGACTACAGATACGCAGTATTTT	CASSLAEGTTDTQYF
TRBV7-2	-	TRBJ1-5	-	TGTGCCAGCAGCCCAGGCACGGGGGGCAATCAGCCCCAGCATTTT	CASSPGTGGNQPQHF
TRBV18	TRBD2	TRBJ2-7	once	TGTGCCAGCTCATCCTATAGCGGGAGCATGGGGGAGCAGTACTTC	CASSSYSGSMGEQYF
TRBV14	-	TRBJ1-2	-	TGTGCCAGCAGCCAAGGGAACAGAAACTATGGCTACACCTTC	CASSQGNRNYGYTF
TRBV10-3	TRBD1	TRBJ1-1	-	TGTGCCAGCGGACAGGGGGGCCCTGAAGCTTTCTTT	CASGQGGPEAFF
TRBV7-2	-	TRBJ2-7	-	TGTGCCAGCAGCTTAGTGCAGGGGAATTCCTACGAGCAGTACTTC	CASSLVQGNSYEQYF
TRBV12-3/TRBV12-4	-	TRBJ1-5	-	TGTGCCAGCAGTTTAGCAGGGGGTCAGCCCCAGCATTTT	CASSLAGGQPQHF
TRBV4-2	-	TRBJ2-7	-	TGTGCCAGCAGCCAAGATCAGGGGTTTTCCTACGAGCAGTACTTC	CASSQDQGFSYEQYF
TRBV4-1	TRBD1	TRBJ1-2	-	TGCGCCAGCAGCTCACGACAGGGCGCTAACTATGGCTACACCTTC	CASSSRQGANYGYTF
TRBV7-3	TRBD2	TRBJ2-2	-	TGTGCCAGCAGCTCCCGGACTAGTGTTTTCTCTGGGGAGCTGTTTTTT	CASSSRTSVFSGELFF